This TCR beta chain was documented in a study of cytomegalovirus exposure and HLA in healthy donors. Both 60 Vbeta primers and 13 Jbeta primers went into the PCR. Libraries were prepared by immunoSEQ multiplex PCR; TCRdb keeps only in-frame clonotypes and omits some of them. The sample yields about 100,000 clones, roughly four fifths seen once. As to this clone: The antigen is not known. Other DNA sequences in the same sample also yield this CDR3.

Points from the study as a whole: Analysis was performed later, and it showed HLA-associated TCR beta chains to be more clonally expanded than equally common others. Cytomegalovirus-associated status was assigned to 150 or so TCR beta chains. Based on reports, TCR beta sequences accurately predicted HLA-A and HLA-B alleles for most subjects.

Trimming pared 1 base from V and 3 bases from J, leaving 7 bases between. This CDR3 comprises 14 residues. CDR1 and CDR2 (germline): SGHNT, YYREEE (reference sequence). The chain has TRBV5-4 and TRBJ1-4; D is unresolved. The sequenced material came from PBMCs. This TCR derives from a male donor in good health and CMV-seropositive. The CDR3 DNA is TGTGCCAGCAGCTTGAGGGAGTCTAATGAAAAACTGTTTTTT. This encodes CASSLRESNEKLFF. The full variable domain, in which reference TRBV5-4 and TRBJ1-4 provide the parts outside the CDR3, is ETGVTQSPTHLIKTRGQQVTLRCSSQSGHNTVSWYQQALGQGPQFIFQYYREEENGRGNFPPRFSGLQFPNYSSELNVNALELDDSALYLCASSLRESNEKLFFGSGTQLSVL.